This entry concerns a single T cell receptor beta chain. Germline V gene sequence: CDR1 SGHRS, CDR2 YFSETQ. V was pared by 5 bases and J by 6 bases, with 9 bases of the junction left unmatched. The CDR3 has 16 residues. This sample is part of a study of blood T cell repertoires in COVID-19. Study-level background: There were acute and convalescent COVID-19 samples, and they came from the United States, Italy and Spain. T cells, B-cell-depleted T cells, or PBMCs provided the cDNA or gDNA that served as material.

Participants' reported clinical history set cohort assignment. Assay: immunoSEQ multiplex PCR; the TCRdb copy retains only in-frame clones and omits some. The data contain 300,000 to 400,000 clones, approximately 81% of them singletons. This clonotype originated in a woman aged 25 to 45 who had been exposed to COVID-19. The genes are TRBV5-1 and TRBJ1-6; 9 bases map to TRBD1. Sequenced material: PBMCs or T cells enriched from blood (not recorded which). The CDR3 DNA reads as TGCGCCAGCAGTTACGCGAGGGACAGGGCTAATTCACCCCTCCACTTT. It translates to CASSYARDRANSPLHF.